A single sample gave rise to the 22 T cell receptor beta chains below, sequenced in a study of PD-1 blockade in classical Hodgkin lymphoma. Every one of the patients relapsed after autologous stem cell transplantation (brentuximab vedotin exposure was variable). The method was immunoSEQ multiplex PCR; TCRdb's version includes in-frame clones alone and lacks a portion of them. Counted here are about 99,000 clones, roughly four fifths occurring once; the ten biggest clones make up 16%. The material sequenced was peripheral blood mononuclear cells (PBMCs), taken before the second cycle of nivolumab. The source is a human donor with classical Hodgkin lymphoma.

This chain joins TRBV18 and TRBJ1-5, with 9 bases aligning to TRBD1. J gave up 5 bases and V 3 bases, and 5 bases lay outside the gene matches. In germline, CDR1 is KGHSH, CDR2 LQKENI. The CDR3 sequence is 15 residues long. As DNA, the CDR3 is TGTGCCAGCTCACCCGGACAGGGGTTTTATCAGCCCCAGCATTTT. It is translated as CASSPGQGFYQPQHF.

J is TRBJ2-7 and V is TRBV5-1; 11 nucleotides align to TRBD2. Looked up from germline, CDR1 is SGHRS and CDR2 is YFSETQ. Losses at the gene ends were 2 bases for V and 2 bases for J; bases not matched to a gene: 6. CDR3 size: 16 residues. In nucleotides, the CDR3 is TGCGCCAGCAGCTTCCTAGCGGGAGGTGGGGCCTACGAGCAGTACTTC. This translates into CASSFLAGGGAYEQYF.

V and J are TRBV21-1 and TRBJ2-7; the table names TRBD2, a call not compared with the DNA. TRBV21-1 is designated a pseudogene. This CDR3 region has 15 residues. Written as DNA, the CDR3 is TGTGCCAGCAGCAACCGGACTAGCGGAATCTACGAGCAGTACTTC. Amino acids: CASSNRTSGIYEQYF.

The CDR3 spells CASTGGLGETQYF. CDR3 nucleotide sequence: TGTGCCAGTACTGGTGGTTTGGGAGAGACCCAGTACTTC. The chain employs TRBV11-2 and TRBJ2-5; D remains ambiguous. Looked up from germline, CDR1 is SGHAT and CDR2 is FQNNGV. V gave up 9 bases and J gave up 4 bases, with 15 bases separating them. There are 13 residues in the CDR3. Combining the CDR3 with reference TRBV11-2 and TRBJ2-5 gives the whole variable domain EAGVAQSPRYKIIEKRQSVAFWCNPISGHATLYWYQQILGQGPKLLIQFQNNGVVDDSQLPKDRFSAERLKGVDSTLKIQPAKLEDSAVYLCASTGGLGETQYFGPGTRLLVL.

This clone was seen once. The chain employs TRBV19 and TRBJ2-1; TRBD2 agrees at 12 bases. This CDR3 contains 14 residues. V was clipped by 5 bases and J by 6 bases; unmatched bases: 2. From germline, CDR1 is LNHDA and CDR2 SQIVND (reference sequence). This CDR3 reads CASSSSGRANEQFF. CDR3 bases: TGTGCCAGTAGTTCTAGCGGGAGGGCCAATGAGCAGTTCTTC.

In nucleotides, the CDR3 is TGTGCCAGCAGCGGGGGACAGAGAGGTCATGAAGCTTTCTTT. Protein sequence: CASSGGQRGHEAFF. The gene calls are TRBV9 and TRBJ1-1, with TRBD1 matching over 7 bases. With 3 bases clipped from V and 7 bases from J, the junction kept 9 bases outside the gene matches. CDR3 length: 14 residues. Germline CDR1 and CDR2: SGDLS and YYNGEE.

This clone was seen more than once but under ten times. The gene calls are TRBV7-9 and TRBJ1-2, with a tentative D call TRBD1 (6 bases). Deletions cut 1 base from V and 5 bases from J, with 14 bases between. This CDR3 has 15 amino acids. Germline V gene data show CDR1 as SEHNR and CDR2 as FQNEAQ (reference sequence). The chain's CDR3 is CASSLEVRTAYGYTF. CDR3 sequence (DNA): TGTGCCAGCAGCTTAGAAGTGCGGACAGCATATGGCTACACCTTC. The full variable domain, its missing parts supplied by reference TRBV7-9 and TRBJ1-2, is DTGVSQNPRHKITKRGQNVTFRCDPISEHNRLYWYRQTLGQGPEFLTYFQNEAQLEKSRLLSDRFSAERPKGSFSTLEIQRTEQGDSAMYLCASSLEVRTAYGYTFGSGTRLTVV.

The chain joins TRBV2 to TRBJ2-3; D gene uncertain. Germline V lookup: CDR1 SNHLY, CDR2 FYNNEI. The CDR3 runs 12 residues. V was trimmed by 5 bases and J by 5 bases, leaving 8 bases between them. CDR3 sequence: CASSPPGDTQYF. CDR3 bases: TGTGCCAGCAGTCCACCAGGAGATACGCAGTATTTT.

The genes are TRBV19 and TRBJ1-4; 8 bases are shared with TRBD1. The CDR3 totals 15 residues. Germline V gives CDR1 LNHDA, CDR2 SQIVND (reference sequence). V shed 5 bases, J shed 2 bases, and the junction held 4 bases outside the gene matches. The CDR3 loop is CASSQAGGTNEKLFF. The CDR3 DNA is TGTGCCAGTAGTCAAGCAGGGGGCACTAATGAAAAACTGTTTTTT.

J is TRBJ1-1 and V is TRBV5-4; 11 bases align to TRBD1. V dropped 2 bases and J dropped 1; count of bases not matched to a gene: 4. CDR3 size: 16 residues. Germline V gives CDR1 SGHNT, CDR2 YYREEE (reference sequence). The CDR3 loop is CASSFGQGARNTEAFF. In DNA form, the CDR3 reads TGTGCCAGCAGCTTCGGACAGGGGGCACGGAACACTGAAGCTTTCTTT.

The rearrangement joins TRBV15 to TRBJ1-1; 7 bases line up with TRBD1. Germline V gene lookup returns CDR1 LNHNV and CDR2 YYDKDF (reference sequence). The CDR3 is 15 amino acids. J lost 0 bases, V lost 6 bases, and 7 bases had no gene match. CDR3 amino acids: CATRRGGTVNTEAFF. The CDR3 nucleotides read TGTGCCACCAGGAGGGGCGGGACAGTGAACACTGAAGCTTTCTTT.

This clone was seen a handful of times. V usage is TRBV30 and J usage is TRBJ2-7; 7 bases are shared with TRBD1. From germline, CDR1 is GTSNPN and CDR2 SVGIG (reference sequence). J lost 3 bases, V lost 6 bases, and 5 bases had no gene match. The CDR3 contains 12 residues. Here the CDR3 reads CACGRGYYEQYF. CDR3 in DNA: TGTGCCTGCGGCAGGGGGTACTACGAGCAGTACTTC.

The CDR3: CASSLGTPGVIQYF. The CDR3 region has the DNA TGTGCCAGCAGTTTGGGTACGCCGGGAGTCATTCAGTACTTC. V is TRBV28 and J is TRBJ2-4, with D maybe TRBD2 (6 bases). Germline V gene lookup returns CDR1 MDHEN and CDR2 SYDVKM. The length of the CDR3 is 14 residues. The germline V and J ends were trimmed by 3 bases and 9 bases, with 15 bases remaining between them.

The CDR3 sequence is CASSSTTGGLTGELFF. The DNA of the CDR3 is TGCGCCAGCAGCTCAACGACAGGGGGGTTGACCGGGGAGCTGTTTTTT. The chain links TRBV5-1 to TRBJ2-2; 9 bases fit TRBD1. CDR3 length: 16 residues. The ends lost 3 bases at V and 5 bases at J; junction bases unmatched: 8. Germline V gene sequence: CDR1 SGHRS, CDR2 YFSETQ.

The V call is TRBV10-2, the J call TRBJ1-5, with a weak D call TRBD1 (5 bases). This CDR3 has 13 amino acids. Trimming took 8 bases from V and 7 from J, leaving 15 bases between them. Germline V gene sequence: CDR1 WSHSY, CDR2 SAAADI. This CDR3 reads CASCQGSNQPQHF. Written as DNA, the CDR3 is TGCGCCAGCTGCCAGGGCTCAAACCAGCCCCAGCATTTT.

This chain joins TRBV30 and TRBJ2-3, with 9 positions matching TRBD1. Germline V CDR1 and CDR2: GTSNPN, SVGIG (reference sequence). The trim removed 8 bases at V and 4 bases at J, leaving 10 bases unmatched. The CDR3 consists of 14 residues. The CDR3 DNA follows: TGTGCCCGCGCCGGGACAGGGATGGCAGATACGCAGTATTTT. It codes for CARAGTGMADTQYF.

The chain couples TRBV19 to TRBJ1-3; TRBD1 might be the D (5 bases). Trimming cost V 4 bases and J 0 bases, with 10 bases left between them. Germline CDR1 LNHDA, CDR2 SQIVND (reference sequence). The CDR3 extends over 15 amino acids. This chain's CDR3 is CASSTSGGSGNTIYF. The CDR3 DNA follows: TGTGCCAGTAGTACCTCGGGGGGCTCTGGAAACACCATATATTTT.

The count of this clone is one. The rearrangement links TRBV2 to TRBJ2-5; 7 bases align to TRBD2. With 7 bases clipped from V and 5 bases from J, the junction kept 10 bases outside the gene matches. CDR3 length equals 14 residues. In germline, CDR1 is SNHLY, CDR2 FYNNEI. This chain's CDR3 is CASTRIAGYETQYF. The CDR3 region has the DNA TGTGCCAGCACCCGTATAGCGGGTTATGAGACCCAGTACTTC. Filled out from reference TRBV2 and TRBJ2-5, the complete variable domain reads EPEVTQTPSHQVTQMGQEVILRCVPISNHLYFYWYRQILGQKVEFLVSFYNNEISEKSEIFDDQFSVERPDGSNFTLKIRSTKLEDSAMYFCASTRIAGYETQYFGPGTRLLVL.

The chain employs TRBV27 and TRBJ2-7; TRBD2 matches at 7 bases. Trimming at V came to 5 bases and at J to 5 bases, leaving 9 bases not matched to a gene. CDR1 is MNHEY, CDR2 SMNVEV, per germline (reference sequence). CDR3 size: 14 residues. CDR3 coding DNA: TGTGCCAGCAGTGTGACTAGCCGACGGAACGAGCAGTACTTC. Translating it yields CASSVTSRRNEQYF.

This clone was detected once. The chain has TRBV10-3 and TRBJ2-1, with a weak D call TRBD2 (6 bases). The CDR3 sequence is 14 residues long. In germline, CDR1 is ENHRY, CDR2 SYGVKD. Trimming left V 4 bases short and J 8 bases short, with 15 bases between. The DNA for the CDR3 is TGTGCCATCAGTGCGGGAGTGGGGTGGGATGAGCAGTTCTTC. Translating it yields CAISAGVGWDEQFF.

This clone was detected a few times. The chain combines TRBV19 with TRBJ1-5; D unresolved. Trimming removed 3 bases from V and 8 bases from J, with 11 bases in between. The CDR3 length is 13 residues. Per the germline V gene, CDR1 is LNHDA and CDR2 is SQIVND (reference sequence). The CDR3 loop is CASSIRWVEPQHF. The CDR3 DNA is TGTGCCAGTAGTATTCGCTGGGTGGAGCCCCAGCATTTT. The full variable domain, rest sourced from reference TRBV19 and TRBJ1-5, is DGGITQSPKYLFRKEGQNVTLSCEQNLNHDAMYWYRQDPGQGLRLIYYSQIVNDFQKGDIAEGYSVSREKKESFPLTVTSAQKNPTAFYLCASSIRWVEPQHFGDGTRLSIL.

This clone appeared once. CDR3 DNA sequence: TGTGCCAGCAGTTTAGGGGGCGCCGGGGGCTACACCTTC. Protein sequence: CASSLGGAGGYTF. The rearrangement joins TRBV28 to TRBJ1-2, with D maybe TRBD1 (6 bases). Germline V gene data show CDR1 as MDHEN and CDR2 as SYDVKM. The CDR3 covers 13 residues. Trimming shortened V by 2 bases and J by 8 bases, and 12 bases separated the two germline ends.